Listed below are T cell receptor beta chains from one sample, sequenced in a study of blood T cell repertoires in COVID-19. The data were produced by immunoSEQ multiplex PCR, yet TCRdb's version contains in-frame clones alone and is incomplete. The table shows under 100,000 clones, with roughly nine tenths occurring only once. The sequenced material came from peripheral blood. Receptor source: a man aged 50 to 60 with acute or convalescent COVID-19. Each CDR3 is given with its conserved first and last residue. The order of the fields is D gene, clone size, V gene, J gene, CDR3 DNA, CDR3 protein. A D gene is named only where the DNA matches it firmly. Expanded clones are given a class, and other clones once, few, many or no size at all.

NA	NA	TRBV18	TRBJ2-3	TGTGCCAGCTCACCACCCAGCGTGGGCACAGATACGCAGTATTTT	CASSPPSVGTDTQYF
TRBD2	NA	TRBV11-2	TRBJ2-7	TGTGCCAGCAGCTTCAGCGGGATTGGCGCTCCTAGGTCCTACGAGCAGTACTTC	CASSFSGIGAPRSYEQYF
NA	NA	TRBV7-9	TRBJ1-6	TGTGCCAGCAGCTTATGGGCAGGGCCAAATAATTCACCCCTCCACTTT	CASSLWAGPNNSPLHF
NA	NA	TRBV19	TRBJ2-3	TGTGCCAGTAATCTAGCGTTGGGAGGCATAGATACGCAGTATTTT	CASNLALGGIDTQYF
NA	NA	TRBV12-2	TRBJ1-5	TGTGCAAGTCGCGAAGGCAGGAATAGCAATCAGCCCCAGCATTTT	CASREGRNSNQPQHF
NA	NA	TRBV5-1	TRBJ1-2	TGCGCCAGCAGCGAGGATGTACAGGGATGGGATGGCTACACCTTC	CASSEDVQGWDGYTF
NA	NA	TRBV11-2	TRBJ2-7	TGTGCCAGCAGCTCAGTCTACGAGCAGTACTTC	CASSSVYEQYF
TRBD2	NA	TRBV2	TRBJ2-2	TGTGCCAGCTCGGGACTAGCGGGGCTCGCGAACACCGGGGAGCTGTTTTTT	CASSGLAGLANTGELFF
NA	NA	TRBV5-1	TRBJ2-2	TGCGCCAGCAGCGCTACGGGGAACACCGGGGAGCTGTTTTTT	CASSATGNTGELFF
NA	NA	TRBV6-5	TRBJ1-6	TGTGCCAGCAGTTACTTTGCAGGGGCAAATTCACCCCTCCACTTT	CASSYFAGANSPLHF
NA	NA	TRBV6-2/TRBV6-3	TRBJ2-1	TGTGCCAGCAGCCCACCCGGTTACAATGAGCAGTTCTTC	CASSPPGYNEQFF
TRBD1	NA	TRBV11-2	TRBJ1-6	TGTGCCAGCAGCCCAGGGGGCAGGGCCTATAATTCACCCCTCCACTTT	CASSPGGRAYNSPLHF
NA	NA	TRBV3-1/TRBV3-2	TRBJ2-5	TGTGCCAGCAGCCTCGGAGAAGTTTCGAGGTTAGAGACCCAGTACTTC	CASSLGEVSRLETQYF
NA	NA	TRBV12-5	TRBJ1-1	TGTGCTAGTGGTTTGGTACCAGGCAGGGTTTTATCTGAAGCTTTCTTT	CASGLVPGRVLSEAFF
NA	NA	TRBV28	TRBJ1-1	TGTGCCAGCAGTCCCCCGGAGGGCAGGGCAAGGGATGAAGCTTTCTTT	CASSPPEGRARDEAFF
TRBD2	once	TRBV4-2	TRBJ2-1	TGTGCCAGCAGCCAATTAGTAGGCGGGAGCTCCTACAATGAGCAGTTCTTC	CASSQLVGGSSYNEQFF
TRBD1	NA	TRBV5-4	TRBJ1-1	TGTGCCAGCAGCTGGGACAGGGGGAGGGTCACTGAAGCTTTCTTT	CASSWDRGRVTEAFF
TRBD2	NA	TRBV24-1	TRBJ2-7	TGTGCCACCAGTAGGACTAGCGGGAGAGAAGTGAAGTACGAGCAGTACTTC	CATSRTSGREVKYEQYF
NA	NA	TRBV7-9	TRBJ2-5	TGTGCCAGCAGCCCGGGACATCCAGGGGAGACCCAGTACTTC	CASSPGHPGETQYF
NA	NA	TRBV12-2	TRBJ2-7	TGTGCAAGTCGCTTAGCGCAAACAGGTTCCTCCTACGAGCAGTACTTC	CASRLAQTGSSYEQYF
NA	NA	TRBV7-6	TRBJ2-2	TGTGCCAGCAGCTTAGCGTGGTTTGAACAGGACGGGGAGCTGTTTTTT	CASSLAWFEQDGELFF
TRBD2	once	TRBV11-2	TRBJ2-7	TGTGCCAGCAGCTTGACTAGCGGGCCGAGCGAGCAGTACTTC	CASSLTSGPSEQYF
TRBD1	once	TRBV5-6	TRBJ2-7	TGTGCCAGCAGCTTTTACCGGGACAGCTACGAGCAGTACTTC	CASSFYRDSYEQYF
TRBD1	NA	TRBV5-1	TRBJ1-1	TGCGCCAGCAGCCTAGACAGGGTTGGTGAAGCTTTCTTT	CASSLDRVGEAFF
TRBD1	NA	TRBV18	TRBJ1-1	TGTGCCAGCTCACCAGACAGGGCGAACACTGAAGCTTTCTTT	CASSPDRANTEAFF
NA	NA	TRBV5-1	TRBJ2-5	TGCGCCAGCAGCTCCCCGGACAGATCCCAAGAGACCCAGTACTTC	CASSSPDRSQETQYF
TRBD1	NA	TRBV4-3	TRBJ2-7	TGCGCCAGCAGCCAGGGGACAGGGAGCTCCTACGAGCAGTACTTC	CASSQGTGSSYEQYF